This T cell receptor beta chain is drawn from a study of OX40 agonist ivuxolimab in advanced cancers. On the study more broadly: Patients got intravenous ivuxolimab at 0.01 to 10 mg/kg every 2 weeks. Prior anti-PD-1, anti-PD-L1 or anti-CTLA-4 therapy was allowed; over 30% had some.

Sampling of blood occurred at baseline, cycle 4 day 1, and cycle 7 day 1. The protocol was immunoSEQ multiplex PCR, while the TCRdb copy is restricted to in-frame clones and leaves out a portion. The profile shows around 80,000 clones, around 86% of them singletons. The CDR3 runs 14 residues. Trimming pared 0 bases from V and 2 bases from J, leaving 8 bases between. CDR1 and CDR2 (germline): SGHRS, YFSETQ. Specimen: CD4+ or CD8+ T cells sorted from blood, collected in a trial of the OX40 agonist ivuxolimab. V and J are TRBV5-1 and TRBJ2-5; TRBD1 is a possible D gene (6 bases). The TCR sequence derives from an adult with an advanced solid tumor such as melanoma, head and neck, liver or kidney cancer. The CDR3 reads CASSLGQEQETQYF. The CDR3, as DNA: TGCGCCAGCAGCTTGGGACAGGAGCAAGAGACCCAGTACTTC.